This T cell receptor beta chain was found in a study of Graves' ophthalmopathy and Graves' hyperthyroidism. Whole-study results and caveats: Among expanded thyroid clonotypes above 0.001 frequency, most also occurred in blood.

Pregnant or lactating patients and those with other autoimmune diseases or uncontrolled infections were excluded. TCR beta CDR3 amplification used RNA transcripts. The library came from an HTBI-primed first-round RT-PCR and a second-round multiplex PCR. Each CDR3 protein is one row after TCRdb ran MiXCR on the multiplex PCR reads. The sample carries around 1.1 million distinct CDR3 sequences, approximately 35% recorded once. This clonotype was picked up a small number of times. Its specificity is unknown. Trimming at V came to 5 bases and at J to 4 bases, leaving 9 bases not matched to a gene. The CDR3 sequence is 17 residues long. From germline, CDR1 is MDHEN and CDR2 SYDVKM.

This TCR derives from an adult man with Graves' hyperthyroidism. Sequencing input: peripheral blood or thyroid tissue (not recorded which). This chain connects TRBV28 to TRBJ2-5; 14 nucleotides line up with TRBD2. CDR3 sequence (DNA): TGTGCCAGCAGTCCGGGACTAGCGGGAGACCTATCAGAGACCCAGTACTTC. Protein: CASSPGLAGDLSETQYF. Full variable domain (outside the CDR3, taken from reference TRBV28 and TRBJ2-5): DVKVTQSSRYLVKRTGEKVFLECVQDMDHENMFWYRQDPGLGLRLIYFSYDVKMKEKGDIPEGYSVSREKKERFSLILESASTNQTSMYLCASSPGLAGDLSETQYFGPGTRLLVL.